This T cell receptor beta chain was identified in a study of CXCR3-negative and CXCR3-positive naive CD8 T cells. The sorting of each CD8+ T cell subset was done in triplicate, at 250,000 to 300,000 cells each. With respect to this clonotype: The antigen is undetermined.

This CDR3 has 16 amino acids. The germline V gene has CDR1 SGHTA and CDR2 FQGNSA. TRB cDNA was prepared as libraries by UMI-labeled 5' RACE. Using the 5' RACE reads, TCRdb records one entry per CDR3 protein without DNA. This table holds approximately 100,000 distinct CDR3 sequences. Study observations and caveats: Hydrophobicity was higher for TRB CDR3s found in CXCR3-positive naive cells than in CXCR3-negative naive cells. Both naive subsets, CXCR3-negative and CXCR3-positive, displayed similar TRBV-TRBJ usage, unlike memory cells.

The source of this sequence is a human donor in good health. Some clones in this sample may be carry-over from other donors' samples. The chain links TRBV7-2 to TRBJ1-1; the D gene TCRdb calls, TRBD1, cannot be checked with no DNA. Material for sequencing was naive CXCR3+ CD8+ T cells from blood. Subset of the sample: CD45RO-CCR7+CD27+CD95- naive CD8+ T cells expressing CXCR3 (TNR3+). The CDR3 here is CASSPSGWTGVAEAFF.